A selection of T cell receptor beta chains follows, all from one sample in a study of blood T cells in healthy people across ages. TCRdb ran MiXCR on the 5' RACE reads and lists one entry per CDR3 protein. The sample records under 750,000 distinct CDR3 sequences, around half being singletons. The sample comprised blood. Source of these receptors: an elderly man in good health. Each CDR3 is given with its conserved first and last residue. The order of the fields is CDR3 DNA, CDR3 protein, V gene, D gene, clone size, J gene. D genes are given only for firm matches. Size tells how often a clone was seen (once, few, many) or the class of an expanded clone, and some rows leave it out.

TGCAGTGCCCCGATCCGGTCCTATGGCTACACCTTC,CSAPIRSYGYTF,TRBV20-1,-,-,TRBJ1-2
TGCGCCAGCAGCTTGGTATCCGGCAGGGGTACAACCTACGAGCAGTACTTC,CASSLVSGRGTTYEQYF,TRBV5-1,-,-,TRBJ2-7
TGTGCCAGCAGGATTGATAGCTACAATGAGCAGTTCTTC,CASRIDSYNEQFF,TRBV6-5,-,many,TRBJ2-1
TGTGCCAGCAGCTTCGCAAATACGCAAGATCAGCCCCAGCATTTT,CASSFANTQDQPQHF,TRBV7-2,-,-,TRBJ1-5
TGTGCCAGCAGCAGACAGGGGTGGGATGAGCAGTTCTTC,CASSRQGWDEQFF,TRBV7-3,TRBD1,few,TRBJ2-1
TGTGCCAGCAGCTTCCAGCCCCAGCATTTT,CASSFQPQHF,TRBV12-3/TRBV12-4,-,few,TRBJ1-5
TGTGCCAGCAGCTCCAGACCAGTGGGGGACACCCTCTCCTACGAGCAGTACTTC,CASSSRPVGDTLSYEQYF,TRBV7-2,-,-,TRBJ2-7
TGTGCCACCAGTGATCCTCGACTAGCGGGAGGCCGGGATGAGCAGTTCTTC,CATSDPRLAGGRDEQFF,TRBV24-1,TRBD2,-,TRBJ2-1
TGCAGCGTTGAAGACCTGGACGGCCGTAACTATGGCTACACCTTC,CSVEDLDGRNYGYTF,TRBV29-1,-,-,TRBJ1-2
TGTGCCAGCAGTTCCCGGACAGGGAATGAAAATGGCTACACCTTC,CASSSRTGNENGYTF,TRBV28,TRBD1,-,TRBJ1-2
TGTGCCAGCAGTTACATGAATTGGCTAGCGGGAGAGGGGAATGAGCAGTTCTTC,CASSYMNWLAGEGNEQFF,TRBV6-5,TRBD2,-,TRBJ2-1
TGTGCCAGCAGTTCGCGTCGGGTGCTCTATGGCTACACCTTC,CASSSRRVLYGYTF,TRBV12-3/TRBV12-4,-,-,TRBJ1-2
TGTGCCAGCAGCGTAGCTCCCCAGGCTCCTAATGGGCAGTACTTC,CASSVAPQAPNGQYF,TRBV9,-,-,TRBJ2-4
TGTGCCAGCAGCGTAGAAGGGAATTATCCCTCCTACGAGCAGTACTTC,CASSVEGNYPSYEQYF,TRBV9,-,-,TRBJ2-7
TGTGCCAGCAGTCACCAGAGCGCGGGGAACACCGGGGAGCTGTTTTTT,CASSHQSAGNTGELFF,TRBV7-9,-,few,TRBJ2-2
TGTGCCAGCAGCCAAGATGGGACTAGCGGGGCCAATGAGCAGTTCTTC,CASSQDGTSGANEQFF,TRBV4-2,TRBD2,-,TRBJ2-1
TGCAGTGCTAGAGCTCCGGGACAGGGTTATGGCTACACCTTC,CSARAPGQGYGYTF,TRBV20-1,TRBD1,few,TRBJ1-2
TGCAGTGCTAAACGCACAGGGGATTATGGCTACACCTTC,CSAKRTGDYGYTF,TRBV20-1,TRBD1,-,TRBJ1-2